The clone carrying this T cell receptor (beta chain) was recorded a few times. This entry belongs to a study of cytomegalovirus exposure and HLA in healthy donors. Background on the study: Out of about 190 million T cells, an earlier analysis found fewer than 140 million unique TCR beta sequences in total.

Germline assignment: CDR1 LNHNV and CDR2 YYDKDF (reference sequence). The CDR3 consists of 14 residues. V lost 0 bases, J lost 6 bases, and 11 bases lay in between. The PCR made use of 60 Vbeta and 13 Jbeta primers. The method was immunoSEQ multiplex PCR; TCRdb's version includes in-frame clones alone and lacks a portion of them. The data hold about 140,000 clones, with roughly four fifths observed a single time. The chain has TRBV15 and TRBJ1-2, with D hard to call. This receptor was obtained from a woman aged 50 to 60 in good health and CMV-seronegative. Sequencing input: PBMCs. CDR3 residues: CATSRDGVGDGYTF. The CDR3 bases are TGTGCCACCAGCAGAGACGGGGTCGGCGATGGCTACACCTTC.